These 5 T cell receptor beta chains were all obtained from the same sample, sequenced in a study of blood T cell repertoires in COVID-19. Clones were sequenced by immunoSEQ multiplex PCR, and TCRdb holds only the in-frame ones, with some missing. This table has around 400,000 clones, around 83% appearing once. Sequences were obtained from PBMCs or T cells enriched from blood (not recorded which). Receptor source: a woman aged 50 to 60 who had recovered from COVID-19.

The chain uses TRBV9 and TRBJ1-6; D gene uncertain. This CDR3 spans 15 amino acids. V lost 0 bases to trimming and J lost 8 bases, with 12 bases between them. Germline V gives CDR1 SGDLS, CDR2 YYNGEE. CDR3 sequence: CASSVVPSPDSPLHF. Here the CDR3 DNA reads TGTGCCAGCAGCGTAGTCCCGAGCCCCGATTCACCCCTCCACTTT.

This chain joins TRBV7-9 and TRBJ2-7; 8 bases are a match to TRBD1. From germline, CDR1 is SEHNR and CDR2 FQNEAQ (reference sequence). The CDR3 sequence is 14 residues long. The ends lost 3 bases at V and 4 bases at J; junction bases unmatched: 5. CDR3 sequence reads: CASSLDRDLYEQYF. The DNA of the CDR3 is TGTGCCAGCAGCTTGGACAGGGACCTTTACGAGCAGTACTTC.

The gene calls are TRBV7-9 and TRBJ1-1, with D unclear. Germline CDR1 reads SEHNR; CDR2 reads FQNEAQ (reference sequence). Deletions cut 5 bases from V and 0 bases from J, with 16 bases between. This CDR3 is built from 16 residues. The DNA for the CDR3 is TGTGCCAGCAGCCAATGGGGAGGACTCATGAACACTGAAGCTTTCTTT. It encodes CASSQWGGLMNTEAFF. Variable domain in full (rest from reference TRBV7-9 and TRBJ1-1): DTGVSQNPRHKITKRGQNVTFRCDPISEHNRLYWYRQTLGQGPEFLTYFQNEAQLEKSRLLSDRFSAERPKGSFSTLEIQRTEQGDSAMYLCASSQWGGLMNTEAFFGQGTRLTVV.

The J gene is TRBJ1-2, the V gene TRBV11-3; TRBD1 agrees at 8 bases. V lost 3 bases, J lost 2 bases, and 2 bases stayed unmatched. Germline V lookup: CDR1 SGHNT, CDR2 YENEEA. The length of the CDR3 is 14 residues. As DNA, the CDR3 is TGTGCCAGCAGCTTCAGACAGGGGAACTATGGCTACACCTTC. Its protein is CASSFRQGNYGYTF.

This clone was counted a few times. The V call is TRBV7-2, the J call TRBJ2-4; TRBD2 matches 11 bases. The CDR3 covers 13 residues. J gave up 6 bases and V 8 bases, and 3 bases lay outside the gene matches. Per germline, CDR1 SGHTA and CDR2 FQGNSA. The chain's CDR3 is CASRGTSGNIQYF. CDR3 sequence (DNA): TGTGCCAGCCGCGGGACTAGCGGAAACATTCAGTACTTC. Variable domain in full (rest from reference TRBV7-2 and TRBJ2-4): GAGVSQSPSNKVTEKGKDVELRCDPISGHTALYWYRQSLGQGLEFLIYFQGNSAPDKSGLPSDRFSAERTGGSVSTLTIQRTQQEDSAVYLCASRGTSGNIQYFGAGTRLSVL.